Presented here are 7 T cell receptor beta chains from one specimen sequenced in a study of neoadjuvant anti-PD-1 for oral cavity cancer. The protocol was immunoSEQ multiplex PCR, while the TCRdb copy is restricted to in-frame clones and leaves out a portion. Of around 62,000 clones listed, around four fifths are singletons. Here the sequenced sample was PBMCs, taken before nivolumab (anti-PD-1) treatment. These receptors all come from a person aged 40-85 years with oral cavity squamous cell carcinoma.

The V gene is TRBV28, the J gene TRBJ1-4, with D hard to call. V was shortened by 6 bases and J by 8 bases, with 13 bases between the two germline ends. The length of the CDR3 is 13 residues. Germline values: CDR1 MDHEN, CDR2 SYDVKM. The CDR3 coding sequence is TGTGCCAGCAGCTCCTCGAGGCGGGAAAAACTGTTTTTT. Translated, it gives CASSSSRREKLFF.

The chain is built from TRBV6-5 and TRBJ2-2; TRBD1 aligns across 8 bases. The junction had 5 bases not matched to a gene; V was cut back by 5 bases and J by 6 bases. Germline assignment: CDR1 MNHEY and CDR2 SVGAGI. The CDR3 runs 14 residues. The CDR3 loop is CASSGRTGPGELFF. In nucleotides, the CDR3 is TGTGCCAGCAGTGGAAGGACAGGGCCCGGGGAGCTGTTTTTT.

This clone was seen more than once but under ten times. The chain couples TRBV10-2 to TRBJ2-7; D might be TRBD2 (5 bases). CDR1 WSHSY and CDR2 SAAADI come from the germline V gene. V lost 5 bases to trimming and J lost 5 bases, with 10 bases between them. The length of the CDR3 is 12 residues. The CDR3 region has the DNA TGCGCCAGCAGTCTCGTGCGGGACGAGCAGTACTTC. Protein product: CASSLVRDEQYF.

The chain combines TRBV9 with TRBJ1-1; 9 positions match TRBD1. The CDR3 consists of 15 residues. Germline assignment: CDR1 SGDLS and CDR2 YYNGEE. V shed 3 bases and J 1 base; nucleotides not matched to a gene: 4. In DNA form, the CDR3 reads TGTGCCAGCAGCGGGACGGGACAGGGGAACACTGAAGCTTTCTTT. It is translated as CASSGTGQGNTEAFF.

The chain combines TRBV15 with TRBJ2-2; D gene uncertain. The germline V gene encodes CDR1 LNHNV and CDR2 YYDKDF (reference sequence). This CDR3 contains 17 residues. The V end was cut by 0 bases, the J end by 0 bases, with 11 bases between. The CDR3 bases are TGTGCCACCAGCAGAGATAGGAACAGCGCGAACACCGGGGAGCTGTTTTTT. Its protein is CATSRDRNSANTGELFF. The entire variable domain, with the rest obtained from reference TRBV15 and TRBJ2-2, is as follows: DAMVIQNPRYQVTQFGKPVTLSCSQTLNHNVMYWYQQKSSQAPKLLFHYYDKDFNNEADTPDNFQSRRPNTSFCFLDIRSPGLGDTAMYLCATSRDRNSANTGELFFGEGSRLTVL.

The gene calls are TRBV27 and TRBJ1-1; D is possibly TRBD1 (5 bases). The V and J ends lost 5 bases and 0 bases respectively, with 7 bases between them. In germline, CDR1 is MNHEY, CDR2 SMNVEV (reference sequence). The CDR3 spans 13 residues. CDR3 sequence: CASSRQMNTEAFF. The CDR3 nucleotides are TGTGCCAGCAGTAGACAGATGAACACTGAAGCTTTCTTT.

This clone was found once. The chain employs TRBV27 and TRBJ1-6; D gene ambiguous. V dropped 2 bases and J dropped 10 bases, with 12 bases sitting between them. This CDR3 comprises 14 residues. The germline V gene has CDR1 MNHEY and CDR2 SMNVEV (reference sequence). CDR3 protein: CASSLNGLESPLHF. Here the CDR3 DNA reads TGTGCCAGCAGTTTAAATGGGTTAGAATCACCCCTCCACTTT.